A single sample is the source of the 21 T cell receptor beta chains below, sequenced in a study of shared clonotypes between healthy human individuals. Using immunoSEQ multiplex PCR, the repertoire was profiled, and TCRdb retains in-frame clones only, with some absent. The sample lists millions of clones; roughly nine tenths were seen once. Sequenced material: naive CD4+ T cells sorted from blood. Regarding subset: CD45RA+ positively selected. The receptors derive from a man aged 18 to 30 in good health.

The chain links TRBV7-9 to TRBJ2-1; 13 bases agree with TRBD2. This CDR3 spans 18 amino acids. V trimming: 4 bases; J trimming: 5 bases; junction bases outside the gene matches: 11. CDR1 is SEHNR and CDR2 is FQNEAQ in the germline V gene (reference sequence). The DNA for the CDR3 is TGTGCCAGCAGCTCAGCTCTGGGACTAGCGGGGTTGGACAATGAGCAGTTCTTC. This codes for CASSSALGLAGLDNEQFF.

This clone was found once. V gene TRBV14 combines with J gene TRBJ2-7; 9 bases match TRBD1. V was pared by 4 bases and J by 5 bases, with 12 bases of the junction left unmatched. The CDR3 consists of 16 residues. Germline V gene data show CDR1 as SGHDN and CDR2 as FVKESK. The DNA for the CDR3 is TGTGCCAGCAGCCCATTGTACGGGACAGGGAGCGACGAGCAGTACTTC. Amino acid sequence: CASSPLYGTGSDEQYF.

The rearrangement uses TRBV9 and TRBJ1-2; possible D gene TRBD1, 6 bases. CDR1 SGDLS and CDR2 YYNGEE come from the germline V gene. This CDR3 comprises 14 residues. The V and J ends lost 1 base and 7 bases respectively, with 14 bases between them. CDR3 in amino acids: CASSVSAGDLGYTF. The CDR3 coding sequence is TGTGCCAGCAGCGTATCAGCAGGGGATCTTGGCTACACCTTC.

The rearrangement joins TRBV9 to TRBJ2-1; the D gene could be TRBD1 or TRBD2 (5 bases each). Trimming left V 0 bases short and J 5 bases short, with 9 bases between. The CDR3 is made up of 14 amino acids. Looked up from germline, CDR1 is SGDLS and CDR2 is YYNGEE. The CDR3: CASSVALGDNEQFF. CDR3 sequence (DNA): TGTGCCAGCAGCGTAGCTTTGGGGGACAATGAGCAGTTCTTC.

This sequence joins TRBV5-4 and TRBJ2-5, with 10 positions matching TRBD1. The CDR3 has 15 residues. Trimming removed 4 bases from V and 4 bases from J; junction bases left unmatched: 7. CDR1 is SGHNT, CDR2 YYREEE, per germline (reference sequence). The CDR3 DNA reads TGTGCCAGCAGCGGGGGACAGGGGTTGGGAGAGACCCAGTACTTC. Its translation: CASSGGQGLGETQYF.

This sequence joins TRBV7-2 and TRBJ2-6; D may be TRBD2 (5 bases). The CDR3 has 17 residues. Germline V gene data show CDR1 as SGHTA and CDR2 as FQGNSA. Trimming shortened V by 1 base and J by 2 bases, and 12 bases separated the two germline ends. CDR3 loop: CASSLGHRAAGANVLTF. CDR3 DNA sequence: TGTGCCAGCAGCTTAGGCCACAGAGCGGCTGGGGCCAACGTCCTGACTTTC.

This chain links TRBV5-6 with TRBJ1-2; D is possibly TRBD1 (5 bases). Deletions cut 4 bases from V and 8 bases from J, with 12 bases between. Germline V gene data show CDR1 as SGHDT and CDR2 as YYEEEE. The CDR3 is 12 residues long. The CDR3 sequence: CASSDDRRGYTF. The CDR3 DNA sequence: TGTGCCAGCAGCGATGACAGAAGGGGCTACACCTTC.

The chain couples TRBV7-9 to TRBJ2-3; tentatively, D is TRBD1 (5 bases). The germline V gene encodes CDR1 SEHNR and CDR2 FQNEAQ (reference sequence). V shed 3 bases and J shed 1 base, with 17 bases lying between them. There are 17 residues in the CDR3. The CDR3: CASSFLRPGQGTDTQYF. CDR3 coding DNA: TGTGCCAGCAGCTTCCTGAGGCCAGGGCAAGGCACAGATACGCAGTATTTT.

The chain carries TRBV6-6 and TRBJ1-5; 8 nucleotides line up with TRBD1. From germline, CDR1 is MNHNY and CDR2 SVGAGI (reference sequence). The V gene end was trimmed by 5 bases and the J gene end by 2 bases; junction bases not matched to a gene: 8. The CDR3 has 16 residues. The CDR3 nucleotides read TGTGCCAGCAGTCAACCAGGGGGCTTGGGCAATCAGCCCCAGCATTTT. Translating gives CASSQPGGLGNQPQHF.

This chain connects TRBV27 to TRBJ2-1; 14 bases are shared with TRBD2. V lost 3 bases, J lost 7 bases, and 5 bases stayed unmatched. The CDR3 consists of 16 residues. Germline CDR1 is MNHEY and CDR2 is SMNVEV (reference sequence). In DNA, the CDR3 is TGTGCCAGCAGTTTGGGACTAGCGGGAGTCGGAAATGAGCAGTTCTTC. This gives the protein CASSLGLAGVGNEQFF.

Worth noting for this clone: Different DNA sequences within this sample yield the same CDR3. The chain has TRBV29-1 and TRBJ2-2; D remains unclear. This CDR3 has 13 residues. Germline CDR1 reads SQVTM; CDR2 reads ANQGSEA. Trimming removed 5 bases from V and 0 bases from J, with 7 bases in between. The CDR3 region is CSVRVTNTGELFF. CDR3 in DNA: TGCAGCGTTAGGGTAACGAACACCGGGGAGCTGTTTTTT.

Note on this clone: Other DNA variants within this sample encode the same CDR3. V gene TRBV7-6 combines with J gene TRBJ2-7; 9 positions agree with TRBD2. The V gene end was trimmed by 3 bases and the J gene end by 0 bases; junction bases not matched to a gene: 0. CDR3 length equals 14 residues. CDR1 and CDR2 from the germline V gene are SGHVS and FNYEAQ. For the CDR3, the DNA is TGTGCCAGCAGCTTGACTAGCGGCTCCTACGAGCAGTACTTC. Amino acids: CASSLTSGSYEQYF.

About this clone itself: Other DNA variants within this sample encode the same CDR3. The V gene is TRBV7-2, the J gene TRBJ1-2; TRBD1 agrees at 7 bases. The CDR3 sequence is 14 residues long. The germline V gene encodes CDR1 SGHTA and CDR2 FQGNSA. The V gene end was trimmed by 4 bases and the J gene end by 2 bases; junction bases not matched to a gene: 4. CDR3 in amino acids: CASSYDRANYGYTF. DNA for the CDR3: TGTGCCAGCAGCTACGACAGGGCGAACTATGGCTACACCTTC.

The chain combines TRBV4-1 with TRBJ1-2; D call uncertain. The V gene lost 1 base and the J gene lost 3 bases, with 9 bases spanning the gap. This CDR3 is 14 amino acids long. Germline V gene data show CDR1 as MGHRA and CDR2 as YSYEKL. This CDR3 is CASSQGTGDYGYTF. The CDR3 DNA reads TGCGCCAGCAGCCAAGGTACCGGGGACTATGGCTACACCTTC.

The chain recombines TRBV13 with TRBJ2-5; 9 nucleotides align to TRBD2. V was pared by 5 bases and J by 4 bases, with 5 bases of the junction left unmatched. There are 14 residues in the CDR3. Germline assignment: CDR1 PRHDT and CDR2 FYEKMQ (reference sequence). For the CDR3, the DNA is TGTGCCAGCAGCCTTAGCGGGGGTTTAGAGACCCAGTACTTC. It specifies CASSLSGGLETQYF.

The chain has TRBV29-1 and TRBJ2-5, with D tentatively TRBD2 (6 bases). V was pared by 5 bases and J by 3 bases, with 13 bases between. Germline assignment: CDR1 SQVTM and CDR2 ANQGSEA. This CDR3 has 13 amino acids. CDR3: CSVFPGVKETQYF. The CDR3 DNA is TGCAGCGTTTTCCCGGGGGTCAAAGAGACCCAGTACTTC.

The chain combines TRBV27 with TRBJ2-1, with 10 bases matching TRBD1. CDR1 and CDR2 from the germline V gene are MNHEY and SMNVEV (reference sequence). CDR3 size: 15 residues. The junction had 0 bases not matched to a gene; V was cut back by 2 bases and J by 2 bases. CDR3 nucleotides: TGTGCCAGCAGTTTAGACAGGGGGCCCTACAATGAGCAGTTCTTC. Translation: CASSLDRGPYNEQFF.

Of note for this clone: Different DNA sequences within this sample yield the same CDR3. The chain has TRBV6-6 and TRBJ2-7, with TRBD1 matching 8 bases. This CDR3 comprises 14 residues. The germline CDR1 and CDR2 sequences are MNHNY and SVGAGI (reference sequence). The junction had 3 bases not matched to a gene; V was cut back by 2 bases and J by 3 bases. This chain's CDR3 is CASSYRGQGYEQYF. The CDR3 coding sequence is TGTGCCAGCAGTTACCGAGGACAGGGCTACGAGCAGTACTTC.

The chain joins TRBV12-5 to TRBJ1-2, with 9 bases lining up with TRBD1. Unmatched junction bases numbered 20, after V lost 3 bases and J lost 6 bases. The CDR3 covers 19 residues. The germline V gene has CDR1 LGHNT and CDR2 FRNRAP. DNA for the CDR3: TGTGCTAGTGGTTTCTCGGGTGATGGGACAGGGAGGCCGCTTAATGGCTACACCTTC. Translation: CASGFSGDGTGRPLNGYTF.

This rearrangement joins TRBV2 to TRBJ1-5; 9 bases are a match to TRBD1. Germline CDR1 reads SNHLY; CDR2 reads FYNNEI. CDR3 length: 15 amino acids. With V trimmed by 4 bases and J by 6 bases, 7 bases remained unmatched. CDR3 residues: CASSGGTGLGQPQHF. The CDR3 coding sequence is TGTGCCAGCAGTGGGGGGACAGGGTTGGGTCAGCCCCAGCATTTT.

The chain recombines TRBV7-9 with TRBJ2-1; 7 nucleotides match TRBD1. CDR3 length: 15 amino acids. Germline V gene sequence: CDR1 SEHNR, CDR2 FQNEAQ (reference sequence). V shed 5 bases, J shed 0 bases, and the junction held 4 bases outside the gene matches. The DNA of the CDR3 is TGTGCCAGCAGCCCCGACAGGGCCTCCTACAATGAGCAGTTCTTC. Its protein is CASSPDRASYNEQFF.